The 16 T cell receptor beta chains below all came from one sample that was sequenced in a study of blood T cell repertoires in COVID-19. Libraries were prepared by immunoSEQ multiplex PCR; TCRdb keeps only in-frame clonotypes and omits some of them. This sample has 170,000 or so clones, with almost 85% found just once. Sequencing was done on a sample of peripheral blood. All receptors derive from a man aged 18 to 30 with active or convalescent COVID-19.

The V and J genes are TRBV5-1 and TRBJ1-1; a possible D gene is TRBD1 (6 bases). Trimming took 4 bases from V and 5 from J, leaving 18 bases between them. This CDR3 spans 15 amino acids. Germline loops: CDR1 SGHRS, CDR2 YFSETQ. CDR3 DNA sequence: TGCGCCAGCAGCCCAGATCGGGGGGCGGGTACTGAAGCTTTCTTT. Its translation is CASSPDRGAGTEAFF.

As DNA, the CDR3 is TGTGCCAGCAGTTACGAAGGTAGCGGGCCCTACGAGCAGTACTTC. Amino acid sequence: CASSYEGSGPYEQYF. The chain is built from TRBV6-2 or TRBV6-3 and TRBJ2-7; 7 bases are a match to TRBD2. CDR3 size: 15 residues. After removal of 2 bases from V and 2 bases from J, the junction contained 6 bases not matched to a gene. Germline CDR1 reads MNHEY; CDR2 reads SVGEGT.

The chain carries TRBV11-3 and TRBJ2-1, with a weak D call TRBD2 (5 bases). CDR1 is SGHNT and CDR2 is YENEEA in the germline V gene. The CDR3 runs to 13 residues. V was cut by 5 bases and J by 6 bases, with 11 bases left in between. The chain's CDR3 is CASSPAASNEQFF. For the CDR3, the DNA is TGTGCCAGCAGCCCAGCGGCCTCCAATGAGCAGTTCTTC.

This chain links TRBV3-1 (or the pseudogene TRBV3-2) with TRBJ1-1; possible D gene TRBD1, 6 bases. Trimming took off 2 bases at V and 3 bases at J, with 13 bases between the two ends. Germline CDR1 is LGHDT and CDR2 is YNNKEL (reference sequence). CDR3 length: 15 residues. CDR3 in DNA: TGTGCCAGCAGCCAAACAGGGAGCCGGGACACTGAAGCTTTCTTT. It yields the protein CASSQTGSRDTEAFF.

The V gene is TRBV6-4, the J gene TRBJ1-2; D not certain. This CDR3 is 11 amino acids long. The V and J ends lost 6 bases and 4 bases respectively, with 6 bases between them. CDR1 and CDR2 (germline): MRHNA, SNTAGT. Here the CDR3 reads CASRATYGYTF. For the CDR3, the DNA is TGTGCCAGCAGGGCCACCTATGGCTACACCTTC.

The rearrangement joins TRBV28 to TRBJ2-1; 9 bases are shared with TRBD2. The CDR3 has 15 amino acids. V was clipped by 4 bases and J by 8 bases; unmatched bases: 9. CDR1 is MDHEN and CDR2 is SYDVKM in the germline V gene. The chain's CDR3 is CASSSGAGGDDEQFF. The DNA for the CDR3 is TGTGCCAGCAGTTCTGGGGCGGGAGGGGATGATGAGCAGTTCTTC.

The chain combines TRBV30 with TRBJ1-1; a weak D match, TRBD1 (6 bases). The V gene lost 3 bases and the J gene lost 0 bases, with 8 bases spanning the gap. The CDR3 is 13 residues long. Per the germline V gene, CDR1 is GTSNPN and CDR2 is SVGIG (reference sequence). This chain's CDR3 is CAWRTGLNTEAFF. Here the CDR3 DNA reads TGTGCCTGGAGGACAGGATTGAACACTGAAGCTTTCTTT.

V gene TRBV5-1 combines with J gene TRBJ1-5, with 7 bases identical to TRBD1. Germline CDR1 is SGHRS and CDR2 is YFSETQ. V was pared by 0 bases and J by 5 bases, with 2 bases of the junction left unmatched. The length of the CDR3 is 14 residues. The CDR3 nucleotides read TGCGCCAGCAGCTTGGAAACAGGGGATCAGCCCCAGCATTTT. This gives the protein CASSLETGDQPQHF.

This sequence joins TRBV7-3 and TRBJ1-2; 8 positions agree with TRBD1. CDR1 and CDR2 from the germline V gene are SGHTA and FQGTGA. The J segment lost 8 bases and the V segment lost 5 bases, leaving 7 bases of the junction unmatched. CDR3 length: 13 residues. The CDR3 loop is CASSPRQGLGYTF. The CDR3 DNA follows: TGTGCCAGCAGCCCGAGACAGGGGTTGGGCTACACCTTC.

The V gene is TRBV15, the J gene TRBJ2-7, with 9 bases fitting TRBD2. J lost 4 bases, V lost 3 bases, and 10 bases had no gene match. The CDR3 runs to 16 residues. The germline V gene has CDR1 LNHNV and CDR2 YYDKDF (reference sequence). The CDR3 region is CATSSWVSGRGYEQYF. In DNA, the CDR3 is TGTGCCACCAGCAGTTGGGTTAGCGGGAGAGGTTACGAGCAGTACTTC.

The chain recombines TRBV6-2 or TRBV6-3 with TRBJ2-1, with TRBD2 matching 9 bases. V was clipped by 6 bases and J by 0 bases; unmatched bases: 18. This CDR3 region has 20 residues. Germline V gene data show CDR1 as MNHEY and CDR2 as SVGEGT. This CDR3 is CASSWGSGRTTKSSYNEQFF. The CDR3 nucleotides are TGTGCCAGCAGCTGGGGTAGCGGGAGAACCACAAAGAGCTCCTACAATGAGCAGTTCTTC.

The chain recombines TRBV27 with TRBJ1-5, with D perhaps TRBD1 (6 bases). Germline V gives CDR1 MNHEY, CDR2 SMNVEV (reference sequence). V lost 4 bases to trimming and J lost 2 bases, with 6 bases between them. This CDR3 contains 13 residues. The CDR3 bases are TGTGCCAGCAGTTCAGGGGGCAATCAGCCCCAGCATTTT. Translating gives CASSSGGNQPQHF.

J is TRBJ1-2 and V is TRBV5-4, with D perhaps TRBD1 (5 bases). The CDR3 consists of 14 residues. Germline loops: CDR1 SGHNT, CDR2 YYREEE (reference sequence). V was pared by 6 bases and J by 4 bases, with 16 bases between. The CDR3 nucleotides read TGTGCCAGCACCACCGACGGGGGTGGCTATGGCTACACCTTC. This translates into CASTTDGGGYGYTF.

This chain's CDR3 is CASSLRVTTGELFF. The DNA of the CDR3 is TGTGCCAGCAGCCTCAGGGTTACCACCGGGGAGCTGTTTTTT. The V call is TRBV5-6, the J call TRBJ2-2, with D perhaps matching TRBD1 (5 bases). This CDR3 comprises 14 residues. The V end was cut by 4 bases, the J end by 4 bases, with 11 bases between. The V gene's germline CDR1 is SGHDT and CDR2 YYEEEE. Drawing the rest from reference TRBV5-6 and TRBJ2-2, the complete variable domain is DAGVTQSPTHLIKTRGQQVTLRCSPKSGHDTVSWYQQALGQGPQFIFQYYEEEERQRGNFPDRFSGHQFPNYSSELNVNALLLGDSALYLCASSLRVTTGELFFGEGSRLTVL.

The J gene is TRBJ1-1, the V gene TRBV3-1 (or the pseudogene TRBV3-2), with D perhaps TRBD1 (5 bases). V lost 5 bases and J 3 bases, leaving 16 bases between the germline ends. Germline V gene sequence: CDR1 LGHDT, CDR2 YNNKEL (reference sequence). The CDR3 is 15 amino acids. The CDR3 bases are TGTGCCAGCAGCAACACAGGACGAAGAGACACTGAAGCTTTCTTT. Translation gives CASSNTGRRDTEAFF.

J is TRBJ2-5 and V is TRBV3-1 (or the pseudogene TRBV3-2); the match to TRBD2 covers 11 bases. J gave up 0 bases and V 6 bases, and 3 bases lay outside the gene matches. CDR1 is LGHDT, CDR2 YNNKEL, per germline (reference sequence). CDR3 length equals 15 residues. CDR3 sequence reads: CASRPGLADQETQYF. As DNA, the CDR3 is TGTGCCAGCAGGCCGGGACTAGCGGACCAAGAGACCCAGTACTTC.